A single TCR beta chain is shown here with its context. These data come from a study of identical twins. This CDR3 is built from 16 residues. Germline V lookup: CDR1 ENHRY, CDR2 SYGVKD. V dropped 0 bases and J dropped 0; count of bases not matched to a gene: 4. TCRdb ran MiXCR on the 5' RACE reads and lists one entry per CDR3 protein. The sample yields around 490,000 distinct CDR3 sequences, 15% seen once. This sample also appeared in a second study, on yellow fever vaccine responses in identical twins.

The chain joins TRBV10-3 to TRBJ1-2; 7 nucleotides agree with TRBD1. The TCR was taken from a woman under 30 in good health. The sample taken for sequencing was CD4+ T cells sorted from blood. CDR3 sequence: CAISESRQGANYGYTF. The CDR3 DNA sequence: TGTGCCATCAGTGAGTCTCGACAGGGAGCTAACTATGGCTACACCTTC.